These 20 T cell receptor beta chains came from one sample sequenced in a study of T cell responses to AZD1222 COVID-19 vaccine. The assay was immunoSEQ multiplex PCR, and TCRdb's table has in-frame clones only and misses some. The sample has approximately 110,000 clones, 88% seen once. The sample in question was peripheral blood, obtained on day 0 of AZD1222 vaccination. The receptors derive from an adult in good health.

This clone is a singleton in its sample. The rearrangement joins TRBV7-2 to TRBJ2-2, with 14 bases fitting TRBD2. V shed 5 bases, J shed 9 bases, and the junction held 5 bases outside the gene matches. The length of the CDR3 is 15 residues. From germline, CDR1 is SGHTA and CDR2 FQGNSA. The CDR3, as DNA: TGTGCCAGCAGCCTCCGACTAGCGGGGGGGAGGGAGCTGTTTTTT. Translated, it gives CASSLRLAGGRELFF. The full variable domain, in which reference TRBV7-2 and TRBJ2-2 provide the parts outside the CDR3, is GAGVSQSPSNKVTEKGKDVELRCDPISGHTALYWYRQSLGQGLEFLIYFQGNSAPDKSGLPSDRFSAERTGGSVSTLTIQRTQQEDSAVYLCASSLRLAGGRELFFGEGSRLTVL.

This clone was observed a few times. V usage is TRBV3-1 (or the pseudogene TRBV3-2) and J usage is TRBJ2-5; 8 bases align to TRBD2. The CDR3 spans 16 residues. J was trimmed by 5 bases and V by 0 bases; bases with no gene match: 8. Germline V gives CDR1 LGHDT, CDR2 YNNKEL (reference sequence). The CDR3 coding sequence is TGTGCCAGCAGCCAAGATATAGCGGGAAGAGGGGAGACCCAGTACTTC. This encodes CASSQDIAGRGETQYF.

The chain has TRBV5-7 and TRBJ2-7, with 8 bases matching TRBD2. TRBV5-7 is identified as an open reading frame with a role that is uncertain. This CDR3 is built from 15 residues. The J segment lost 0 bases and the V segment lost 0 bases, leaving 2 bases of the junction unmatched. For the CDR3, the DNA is TGTGCCAGCAGCTTGGTACGGGGGGGCTCCTACGAGCAGTACTTC. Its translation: CASSLVRGGSYEQYF.

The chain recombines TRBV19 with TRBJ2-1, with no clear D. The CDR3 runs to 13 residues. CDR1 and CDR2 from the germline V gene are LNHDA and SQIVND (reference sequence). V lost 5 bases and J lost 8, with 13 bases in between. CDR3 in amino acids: CASSPQRLDEQFF. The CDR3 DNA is TGTGCCAGTAGTCCCCAGAGGCTCGATGAGCAGTTCTTC.

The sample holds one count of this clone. Here the CDR3 DNA reads TGTGCCAGCAGTCTGGGCCACTCTGGAAACACCATATATTTT. Its protein product is CASSLGHSGNTIYF. The chain uses TRBV7-6 and TRBJ1-3; no clear D gene. Trimming took off 6 bases at V and 0 bases at J, with 9 bases between the two ends. CDR1 is SGHVS and CDR2 is FNYEAQ in the germline V gene. CDR3 length: 14 amino acids.

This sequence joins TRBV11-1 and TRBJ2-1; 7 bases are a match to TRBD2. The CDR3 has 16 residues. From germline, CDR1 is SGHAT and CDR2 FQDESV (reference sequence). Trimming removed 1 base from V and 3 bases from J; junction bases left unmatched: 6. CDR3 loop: CASSLGPGEGYNEQFF. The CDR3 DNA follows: TGTGCCAGCAGCTTAGGACCGGGGGAGGGCTACAATGAGCAGTTCTTC.

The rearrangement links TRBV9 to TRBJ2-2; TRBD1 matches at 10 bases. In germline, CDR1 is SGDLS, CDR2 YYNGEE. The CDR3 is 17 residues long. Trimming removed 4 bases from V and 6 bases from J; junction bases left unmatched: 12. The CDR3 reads CASSPRTGTGASGELFF. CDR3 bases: TGTGCCAGCAGCCCCAGAACCGGGACAGGGGCTTCCGGGGAGCTGTTTTTT. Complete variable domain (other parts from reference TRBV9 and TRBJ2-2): DSGVTQTPKHLITATGQRVTLRCSPRSGDLSVYWYQQSLDQGLQFLIQYYNGEERAKGNILERFSAQQFPDLHSELNLSSLELGDSALYFCASSPRTGTGASGELFFGEGSRLTVL.

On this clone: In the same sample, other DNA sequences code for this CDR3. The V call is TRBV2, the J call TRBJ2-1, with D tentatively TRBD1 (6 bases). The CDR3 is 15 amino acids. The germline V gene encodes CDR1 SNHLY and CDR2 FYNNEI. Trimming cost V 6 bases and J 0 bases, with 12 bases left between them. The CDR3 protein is CASSGDRSSYNEQFF. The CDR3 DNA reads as TGTGCCAGCAGCGGAGACAGGAGCTCCTACAATGAGCAGTTCTTC.

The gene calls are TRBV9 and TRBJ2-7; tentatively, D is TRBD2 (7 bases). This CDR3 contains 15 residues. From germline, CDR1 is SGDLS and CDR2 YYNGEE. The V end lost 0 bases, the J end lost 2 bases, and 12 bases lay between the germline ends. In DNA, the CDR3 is TGTGCCAGCAGCGTAGGTGGCGGGGGCACCTACGAGCAGTACTTC. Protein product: CASSVGGGGTYEQYF.

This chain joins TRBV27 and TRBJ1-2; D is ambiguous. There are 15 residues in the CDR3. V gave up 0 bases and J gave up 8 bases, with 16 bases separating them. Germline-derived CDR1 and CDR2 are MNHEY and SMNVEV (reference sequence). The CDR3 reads CASSLSGKAFDGYTF. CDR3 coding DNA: TGTGCCAGCAGTTTATCGGGTAAGGCTTTCGACGGCTACACCTTC.

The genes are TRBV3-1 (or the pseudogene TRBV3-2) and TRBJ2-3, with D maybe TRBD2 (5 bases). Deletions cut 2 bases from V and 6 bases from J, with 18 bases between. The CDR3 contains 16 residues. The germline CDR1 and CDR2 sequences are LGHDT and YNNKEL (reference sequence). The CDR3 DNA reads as TGTGCCAGCAGCCAACCTGGAGCACCCGGCGGGGATACGCAGTATTTT. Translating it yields CASSQPGAPGGDTQYF.

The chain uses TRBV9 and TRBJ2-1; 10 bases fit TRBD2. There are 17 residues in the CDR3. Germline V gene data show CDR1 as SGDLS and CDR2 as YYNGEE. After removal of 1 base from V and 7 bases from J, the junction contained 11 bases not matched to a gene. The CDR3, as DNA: TGTGCCAGCAGCGTAAGGGGGCTAGCGGGAGTGGGGAATGAGCAGTTCTTC. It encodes CASSVRGLAGVGNEQFF.

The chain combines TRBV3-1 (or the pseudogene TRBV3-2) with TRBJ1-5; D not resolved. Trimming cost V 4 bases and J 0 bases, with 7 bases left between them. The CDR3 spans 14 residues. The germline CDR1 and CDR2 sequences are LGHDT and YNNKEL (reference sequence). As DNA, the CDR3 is TGTGCCAGCAGCCCGACCAGTAGCAATCAGCCCCAGCATTTT. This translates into CASSPTSSNQPQHF.

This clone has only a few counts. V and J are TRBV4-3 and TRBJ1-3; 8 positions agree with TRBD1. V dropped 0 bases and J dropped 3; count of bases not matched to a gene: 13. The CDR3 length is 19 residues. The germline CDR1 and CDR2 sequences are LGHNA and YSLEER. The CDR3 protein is CASSQDPPTPGQVGNTIYF. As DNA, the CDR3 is TGCGCCAGCAGCCAAGACCCCCCTACACCGGGACAGGTTGGAAACACCATATATTTT.

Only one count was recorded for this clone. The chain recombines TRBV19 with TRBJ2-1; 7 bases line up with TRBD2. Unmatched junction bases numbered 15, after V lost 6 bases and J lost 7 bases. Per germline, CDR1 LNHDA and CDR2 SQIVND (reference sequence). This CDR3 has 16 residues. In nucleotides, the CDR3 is TGTGCCAGTAGCCGCGCCGGGACTACCGGAACTAATGAGCAGTTCTTC. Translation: CASSRAGTTGTNEQFF.

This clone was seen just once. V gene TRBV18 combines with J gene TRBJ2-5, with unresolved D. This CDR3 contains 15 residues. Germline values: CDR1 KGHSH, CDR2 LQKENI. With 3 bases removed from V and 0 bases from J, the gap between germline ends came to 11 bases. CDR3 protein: CASSPPTMYQETQYF. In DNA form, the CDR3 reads TGTGCCAGCTCACCCCCTACTATGTACCAAGAGACCCAGTACTTC.

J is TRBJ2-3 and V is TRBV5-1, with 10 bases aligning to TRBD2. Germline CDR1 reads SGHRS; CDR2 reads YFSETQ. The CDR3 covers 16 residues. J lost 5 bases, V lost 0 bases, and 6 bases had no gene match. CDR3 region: CASSLGASGSVDTQYF. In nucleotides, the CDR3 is TGCGCCAGCAGCTTGGGTGCTAGCGGGAGCGTAGATACGCAGTATTTT.

The CDR3: CASSVYGRGEDTQYF. The CDR3 DNA follows: TGTGCCAGCAGCGTATACGGCCGGGGGGAAGATACGCAGTATTTT. The gene calls are TRBV9 and TRBJ2-3; 7 positions match TRBD2. This CDR3 spans 15 amino acids. The V gene end was trimmed by 1 base and the J gene end by 5 bases; junction bases not matched to a gene: 7. Germline lookup yields CDR1 SGDLS and CDR2 YYNGEE.

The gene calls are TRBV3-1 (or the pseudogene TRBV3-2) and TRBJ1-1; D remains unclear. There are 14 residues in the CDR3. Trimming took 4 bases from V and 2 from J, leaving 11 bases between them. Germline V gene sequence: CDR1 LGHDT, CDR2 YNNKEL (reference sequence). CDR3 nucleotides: TGTGCCAGCAGCCCCGGGTCTCTTAACACTGAAGCTTTCTTT. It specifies CASSPGSLNTEAFF.

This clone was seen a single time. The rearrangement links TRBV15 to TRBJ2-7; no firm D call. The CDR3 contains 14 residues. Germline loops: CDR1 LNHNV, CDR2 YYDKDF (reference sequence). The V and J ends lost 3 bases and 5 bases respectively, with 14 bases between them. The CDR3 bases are TGTGCCACCAGCAGGTCCCCTGAATCCCACGAGCAGTACTTC. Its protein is CATSRSPESHEQYF.